One sample yielded the 28 T cell receptor beta chains listed below, sequenced in a study of cytomegalovirus exposure and HLA in healthy donors. Amplification used 60 Vbeta primers and 13 Jbeta primers. Assay: immunoSEQ multiplex PCR; the TCRdb copy retains only in-frame clones and omits some. The data show about 110,000 clones, with about 69% seen just once and 1% to 1.5% held by the top ten. Sequencing input: PBMCs. The receptor set was obtained from a man aged 40-50 years in good health and CMV-seronegative.

The CDR3 DNA sequence: TGTGCCAGTAGTAGGGGCGGACAGGAGGATCAGCCCCAGCATTTT. Its protein product is CASSRGGQEDQPQHF. The chain combines TRBV19 with TRBJ1-5, with TRBD1 matching over 7 bases. The germline V gene has CDR1 LNHDA and CDR2 SQIVND (reference sequence). The CDR3 loop spans 15 amino acids. J gave up 5 bases and V 4 bases, and 8 bases lay outside the gene matches.

This rearrangement joins TRBV19 to TRBJ1-3; D not certain. The CDR3 runs to 10 residues. Per germline, CDR1 LNHDA and CDR2 SQIVND (reference sequence). With 10 bases removed from V and 7 bases from J, the gap between germline ends came to 8 bases. As DNA, the CDR3 is TGTGCCACCCCCTCGAACACCATATATTTT. It yields the protein CATPSNTIYF.

The chain has TRBV18 and TRBJ1-5; no clear D. Germline CDR1 is KGHSH and CDR2 is LQKENI. Trimming removed 1 base from V and 0 bases from J, with 10 bases in between. This CDR3 contains 16 residues. CDR3 sequence (DNA): TGTGCCAGCTCACCACGGGCAGAAAGTAGCAATCAGCCCCAGCATTTT. Translated: CASSPRAESSNQPQHF.

The V gene is TRBV7-9, the J gene TRBJ1-4; D call uncertain. CDR1 is SEHNR, CDR2 FQNEAQ, per germline (reference sequence). The germline V and J ends were trimmed by 8 bases and 5 bases, with 18 bases remaining between them. This CDR3 comprises 15 residues. DNA for the CDR3: TGTGCCAGCGCCCTCCGGACTCCTGGGAATGAAAAACTGTTTTTT. It encodes CASALRTPGNEKLFF. The full variable domain, with the rest looked up from reference TRBV7-9 and TRBJ1-4, is DTGVSQNPRHKITKRGQNVTFRCDPISEHNRLYWYRQTLGQGPEFLTYFQNEAQLEKSRLLSDRFSAERPKGSFSTLEIQRTEQGDSAMYLCASALRTPGNEKLFFGSGTQLSVL.

CDR3 protein: CASSRLDRAYEQYF. In nucleotides, the CDR3 is TGTGCCAGCAGCCGGCTCGACAGAGCCTACGAGCAGTACTTC. The chain joins TRBV7-9 to TRBJ2-7; possible D gene TRBD1, 5 bases. CDR1 and CDR2 from the germline V gene are SEHNR and FQNEAQ (reference sequence). CDR3 length equals 14 residues. Trimming pared 5 bases from V and 2 bases from J, leaving 13 bases between.

V is TRBV19 and J is TRBJ1-1; possibly TRBD1 for D (5 bases). Germline CDR1 is LNHDA and CDR2 is SQIVND (reference sequence). V lost 3 bases to trimming and J lost 5 bases, with 16 bases between them. The CDR3 covers 15 residues. The CDR3 loop reads CASSMGRGFGTEAFF. The CDR3 bases are TGTGCCAGTAGTATGGGGAGGGGCTTTGGAACTGAAGCTTTCTTT.

This clone was detected only a few times. V is TRBV27 and J is TRBJ1-2; D call uncertain. Per the germline V gene, CDR1 is MNHEY and CDR2 is SMNVEV (reference sequence). The CDR3 covers 13 residues. V was shortened by 3 bases and J by 4 bases, with 9 bases between the two germline ends. The CDR3 here is CASSLAGTYGYTF. DNA of the CDR3: TGTGCCAGCAGTTTGGCAGGAACCTATGGCTACACCTTC.

The J gene is TRBJ2-7, the V gene TRBV5-1; possible D gene TRBD1, 5 bases. Per the germline V gene, CDR1 is SGHRS and CDR2 is YFSETQ. The V end lost 6 bases, the J end lost 2 bases, and 15 bases lay between the germline ends. The CDR3 covers 14 residues. DNA of the CDR3: TGCGCCAGCATCTCGGACACCCCTCCCTACGAGCAGTACTTC. Protein: CASISDTPPYEQYF. The full variable domain, its missing parts supplied by reference TRBV5-1 and TRBJ2-7, is KAGVTQTPRYLIKTRGQQVTLSCSPISGHRSVSWYQQTPGQGLQFLFEYFSETQRNKGNFPGRFSGRQFSNSRSEMNVSTLELGDSALYLCASISDTPPYEQYFGPGTRLTVT.

V gene TRBV2 combines with J gene TRBJ2-2; D is unclear. Trimming took 5 bases from V and 8 from J, leaving 9 bases between them. Looked up from germline, CDR1 is SNHLY and CDR2 is FYNNEI. The CDR3 consists of 12 residues. CDR3: CASSILGGELFF. CDR3 in DNA: TGTGCCAGCAGTATCCTAGGTGGGGAGCTGTTTTTT.

This chain links TRBV7-9 with TRBJ2-7, with D unclear. This CDR3 has 12 amino acids. Germline V CDR1 and CDR2: SEHNR, FQNEAQ (reference sequence). The V end was cut by 3 bases, the J end by 6 bases, with 9 bases between. DNA for the CDR3: TGTGCCAGCAGCTTTGCCGGTTCCGAGCAGTACTTC. Its translation is CASSFAGSEQYF.

The chain employs TRBV4-3 and TRBJ2-5, with a weak D call TRBD1 (6 bases). There are 15 residues in the CDR3. The germline gives CDR1 LGHNA, CDR2 YSLEER. Trimming shortened V by 0 bases and J by 4 bases, and 12 bases separated the two germline ends. CDR3 nucleotide sequence: TGCGCCAGCAGCCAAGATGGACAGCGATTAGAGACCCAGTACTTC. Translating gives CASSQDGQRLETQYF.

The J gene is TRBJ2-3, the V gene TRBV4-3; 9 bases match TRBD2. V was pared by 0 bases and J by 2 bases, with 6 bases of the junction left unmatched. Germline V lookup: CDR1 LGHNA, CDR2 YSLEER. The CDR3 loop spans 17 amino acids. The CDR3 here is CASSQDGAGGSTDTQYF. The CDR3 DNA follows: TGCGCCAGCAGCCAAGACGGAGCGGGGGGCTCCACAGATACGCAGTATTTT.

This clone was observed a handful of times. DNA for the CDR3: TGTGCCAGCAGCTTAGCCTACAGTACCTACGAGCAGTACTTC. It encodes CASSLAYSTYEQYF. The gene calls are TRBV7-9 and TRBJ2-7; D call uncertain. V gave up 0 bases and J gave up 2 bases, with 8 bases separating them. Germline loops: CDR1 SEHNR, CDR2 FQNEAQ (reference sequence). The CDR3 loop spans 14 amino acids.

The V and J genes are TRBV27 and TRBJ2-7; 7 bases are a match to TRBD1. This CDR3 is 15 amino acids long. J lost 3 bases, V lost 1 base, and 6 bases had no gene match. Germline V gives CDR1 MNHEY, CDR2 SMNVEV (reference sequence). CDR3 sequence: CASSLLGTAFYEQYF. The CDR3 bases are TGTGCCAGCAGTTTATTGGGGACAGCATTCTACGAGCAGTACTTC.

In its sample, this clone was seen a few times. The chain combines TRBV11-3 with TRBJ1-1, with D unresolved. Germline V gene lookup returns CDR1 SGHNT and CDR2 YENEEA. This CDR3 is built from 12 residues. V was cut by 6 bases and J by 5 bases, with 10 bases left in between. Here the CDR3 reads CASRLGGTEAFF. CDR3 DNA: TGTGCCAGCAGATTGGGAGGTACTGAAGCTTTCTTT.

V usage is TRBV19 and J usage is TRBJ2-5; 9 nucleotides match TRBD1. The CDR3 contains 14 residues. Unmatched junction bases numbered 5, after V lost 6 bases and J lost 3 bases. Germline V lookup: CDR1 LNHDA, CDR2 SQIVND (reference sequence). The CDR3 reads CASSTGGRKETQYF. The CDR3 DNA sequence: TGTGCCAGTAGCACAGGGGGCCGGAAAGAGACCCAGTACTTC.

The chain carries TRBV14 and TRBJ2-5, with 9 bases fitting TRBD2. Germline trimming cut 8 bases from V and 5 bases from J; bases unmatched to any gene: 15. Per the germline V gene, CDR1 is SGHDN and CDR2 is FVKESK. There are 16 residues in the CDR3. In DNA form, the CDR3 reads TGTGCCAGCGGAGAAGGACTAGCGCCTATTAGGGAGACCCAGTACTTC. Its translation: CASGEGLAPIRETQYF.

The chain is built from TRBV19 and TRBJ2-6, with D perhaps matching TRBD2 (5 bases). Trimming took 6 bases from V and 4 from J, leaving 10 bases between them. Germline V gives CDR1 LNHDA, CDR2 SQIVND (reference sequence). The CDR3 loop spans 14 amino acids. CDR3 nucleotides: TGTGCCAGTAGCGGGGTGGCGGGGGCCAACGTCCTGACTTTC. Residues: CASSGVAGANVLTF.

This clone is a singleton in its sample. The CDR3 loop reads CASSQVLAGTTGELFF. CDR3 DNA: TGCGCCAGCAGCCAAGTTCTAGCGGGGACCACCGGGGAGCTGTTTTTT. The gene calls are TRBV4-1 and TRBJ2-2; 9 bases are a match to TRBD2. The CDR3 spans 16 residues. Trimming took 1 base from V and 4 from J; bases not matched to a gene: 4. Germline CDR1 MGHRA, CDR2 YSYEKL.

The chain combines TRBV4-2 with TRBJ2-5, with 10 nucleotides matching TRBD2. In germline, CDR1 is LGHNA, CDR2 YNFKEQ. The CDR3 runs 17 residues. V trimming: 0 bases; J trimming: 5 bases; junction bases outside the gene matches: 9. The CDR3 protein is CASSQDPSGSNVETQYF. The DNA for the CDR3 is TGTGCCAGCAGCCAAGATCCTAGCGGGAGTAATGTGGAGACCCAGTACTTC.

The rearrangement joins TRBV28 to TRBJ1-2; tentatively, D is TRBD1 (5 bases). V was shortened by 5 bases and J by 3 bases, with 19 bases between the two germline ends. The CDR3 covers 16 residues. The germline gives CDR1 MDHEN, CDR2 SYDVKM. The CDR3 loop reads CASSPSAGGEDYGYTF. The CDR3 DNA reads as TGTGCCAGCAGTCCATCGGCCGGGGGGGAGGACTATGGCTACACCTTC.

J is TRBJ2-1 and V is TRBV9; D perhaps matches TRBD2 (7 bases). The CDR3 loop spans 16 amino acids. V gave up 5 bases and J gave up 9 bases, with 24 bases separating them. Germline V CDR1 and CDR2: SGDLS, YYNGEE. The CDR3 region has the DNA TGTGCCAGCAGACTCCTCCCGGCGGGGGCCGGGGGTGAGCAGTTCTTC. This encodes CASRLLPAGAGGEQFF.

The chain combines TRBV19 with TRBJ2-7; TRBD1 is a possible D gene (6 bases). The CDR3 sequence is 14 residues long. The germline V and J ends were trimmed by 5 bases and 3 bases, with 14 bases remaining between them. Germline-derived CDR1 and CDR2 are LNHDA and SQIVND (reference sequence). CDR3 in amino acids: CASSDPGHLYEQYF. CDR3 DNA: TGTGCCAGTAGTGACCCGGGACACCTCTACGAGCAGTACTTC. Full variable domain (missing parts from reference TRBV19 and TRBJ2-7): DGGITQSPKYLFRKEGQNVTLSCEQNLNHDAMYWYRQDPGQGLRLIYYSQIVNDFQKGDIAEGYSVSREKKESFPLTVTSAQKNPTAFYLCASSDPGHLYEQYFGPGTRLTVT.

This chain uses TRBV2 with TRBJ1-2; a possible D gene is TRBD1 (6 bases). Germline V gene sequence: CDR1 SNHLY, CDR2 FYNNEI. V lost 5 bases to trimming and J lost 1 base, with 11 bases between them. The CDR3 is 14 residues long. CDR3 loop: CASSQEQGNYGYTF. CDR3 coding DNA: TGTGCCAGCAGTCAGGAACAGGGTAACTATGGCTACACCTTC.

The chain carries TRBV27 and TRBJ2-6; TRBD1 aligns across 9 bases. The CDR3 length is 18 residues. The V gene end was trimmed by 3 bases and the J gene end by 3 bases; junction bases not matched to a gene: 9. Germline CDR1 is MNHEY and CDR2 is SMNVEV (reference sequence). CDR3 sequence (DNA): TGTGCCAGCAGTTTCACCGGGACAGGGTTGGGTGGGGCCAACGTCCTGACTTTC. The encoded protein is CASSFTGTGLGGANVLTF.

This clone is medium-sized in the sample. The gene calls are TRBV5-6 and TRBJ1-2; 8 bases are a match to TRBD1. The CDR3 sequence is 15 residues long. CDR1 and CDR2 from the germline V gene are SGHDT and YYEEEE. The trim removed 7 bases at V and 2 bases at J, leaving 10 bases unmatched. The CDR3 sequence: CASLYGQGINYGYTF. The CDR3 nucleotides are TGTGCCAGCCTCTACGGACAGGGAATAAACTATGGCTACACCTTC.

The V and J genes are TRBV7-2 and TRBJ2-5; D is perhaps TRBD1 (6 bases). Per germline, CDR1 SGHTA and CDR2 FQGNSA. The CDR3 is made up of 15 amino acids. V shed 3 bases and J shed 1 base, with 12 bases lying between them. DNA of the CDR3: TGTGCCAGCAGCTTCCAGGGGCGATTCCAAGAGACCCAGTACTTC. This codes for CASSFQGRFQETQYF.

V is TRBV11-2 and J is TRBJ2-7; 9 bases agree with TRBD1. V dropped 6 bases and J dropped 0; count of bases not matched to a gene: 9. CDR1 SGHAT and CDR2 FQNNGV come from the germline V gene. The CDR3 runs to 16 residues. The CDR3 DNA reads TGTGCCAGCAGGCCAACCGGGACAGGGATCTCCTACGAGCAGTACTTC. Its protein product is CASRPTGTGISYEQYF.